This T cell receptor beta chain was identified in a study of cytomegalovirus exposure and HLA in healthy donors. PCR involved 60 Vbeta and 13 Jbeta primers. TCRdb's copy holds only in-frame clones and misses some; the assay was immunoSEQ multiplex PCR. The table has approximately 260,000 clones, 84% seen once; the top ten hold 1.5% to 2%. The V and J ends lost 4 bases and 5 bases respectively, with 6 bases between them. This CDR3 region has 13 residues. Germline CDR1 is ENHRY and CDR2 is SYGVKD. General observations from the study: Presence/absence analyses treated sequencing depth as roughly uniform across donors. In a later analysis, V- and J-gene trimming of beta chains associated with a DCLRE1C missense variant, replicated independently.

A word on this clone: As yet, its antigen is unknown.

This rearrangement joins TRBV10-3 to TRBJ2-6; D is undetermined. The receptor was isolated from a woman aged 40 to 50 in good health and CMV-seropositive. Sequencing was done on a sample of PBMCs. As DNA, the CDR3 is TGTGCCATCAGTGGCCAGTGGGCCAACGTCCTGACTTTC. Translated, it gives CAISGQWANVLTF.